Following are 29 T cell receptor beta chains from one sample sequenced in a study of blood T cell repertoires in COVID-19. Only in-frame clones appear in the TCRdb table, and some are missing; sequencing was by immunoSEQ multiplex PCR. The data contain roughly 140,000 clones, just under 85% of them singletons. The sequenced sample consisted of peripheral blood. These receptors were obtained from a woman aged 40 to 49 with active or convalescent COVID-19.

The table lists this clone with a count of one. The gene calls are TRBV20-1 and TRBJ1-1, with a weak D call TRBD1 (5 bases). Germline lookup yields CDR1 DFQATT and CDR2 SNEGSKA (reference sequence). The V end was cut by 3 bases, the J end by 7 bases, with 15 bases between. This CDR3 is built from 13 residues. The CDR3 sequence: CSASIRDKIEAFF. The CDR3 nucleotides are TGCAGTGCTAGTATCAGGGATAAAATTGAAGCTTTCTTT.

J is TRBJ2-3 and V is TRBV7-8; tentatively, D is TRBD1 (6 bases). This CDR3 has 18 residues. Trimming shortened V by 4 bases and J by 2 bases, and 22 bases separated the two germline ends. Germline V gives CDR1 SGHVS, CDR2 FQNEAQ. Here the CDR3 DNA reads TGTGCCAGCAGCTATTCACCCCTGACAGGACCTTTCACAGATACGCAGTATTTT. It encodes CASSYSPLTGPFTDTQYF.

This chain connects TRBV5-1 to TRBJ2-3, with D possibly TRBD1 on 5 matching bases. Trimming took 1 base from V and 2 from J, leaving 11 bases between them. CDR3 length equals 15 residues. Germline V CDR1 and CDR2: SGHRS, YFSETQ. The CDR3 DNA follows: TGCGCCAGCAGCTTGATGGACAAATACACAGATACGCAGTATTTT. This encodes CASSLMDKYTDTQYF.

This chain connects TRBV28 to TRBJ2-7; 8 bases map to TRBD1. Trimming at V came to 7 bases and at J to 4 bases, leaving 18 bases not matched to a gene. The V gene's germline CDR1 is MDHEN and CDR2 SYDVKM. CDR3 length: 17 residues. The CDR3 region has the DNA TGTGCCAGCATGGGCAGGGGGCTGGCCCCTAAAGATTACGAGCAGTACTTC. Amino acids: CASMGRGLAPKDYEQYF. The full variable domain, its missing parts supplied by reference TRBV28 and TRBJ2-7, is DVKVTQSSRYLVKRTGEKVFLECVQDMDHENMFWYRQDPGLGLRLIYFSYDVKMKEKGDIPEGYSVSREKKERFSLILESASTNQTSMYLCASMGRGLAPKDYEQYFGPGTRLTVT.

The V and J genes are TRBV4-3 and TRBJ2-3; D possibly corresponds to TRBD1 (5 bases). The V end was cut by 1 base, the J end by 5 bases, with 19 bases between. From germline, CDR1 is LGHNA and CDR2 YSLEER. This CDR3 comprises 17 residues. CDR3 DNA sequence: TGCGCCAGCAGCCAAGCATGGCACTCCAAAGGACAAGATACGCAGTATTTT. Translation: CASSQAWHSKGQDTQYF.

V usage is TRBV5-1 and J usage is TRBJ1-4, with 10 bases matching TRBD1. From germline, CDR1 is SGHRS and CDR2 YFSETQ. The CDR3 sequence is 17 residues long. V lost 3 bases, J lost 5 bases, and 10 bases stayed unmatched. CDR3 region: CASSSTRAGQGNEKLFF. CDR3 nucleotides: TGCGCCAGCAGCTCTACAAGAGCGGGACAGGGGAATGAAAAACTGTTTTTT.

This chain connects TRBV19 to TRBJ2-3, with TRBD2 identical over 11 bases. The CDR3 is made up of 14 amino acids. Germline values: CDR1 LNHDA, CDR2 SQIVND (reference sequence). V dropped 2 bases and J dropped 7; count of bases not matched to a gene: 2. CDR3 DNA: TGTGCCAGTAGTATAACTAGCGGGAGAAATACGCAGTATTTT. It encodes CASSITSGRNTQYF.

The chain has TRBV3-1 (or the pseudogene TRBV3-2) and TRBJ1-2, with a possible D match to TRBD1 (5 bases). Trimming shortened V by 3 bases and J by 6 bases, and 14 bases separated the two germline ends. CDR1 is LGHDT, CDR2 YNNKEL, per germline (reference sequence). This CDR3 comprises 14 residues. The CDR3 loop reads CASSHWGESDGYTF. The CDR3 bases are TGTGCCAGCAGCCATTGGGGGGAAAGTGATGGCTACACCTTC.

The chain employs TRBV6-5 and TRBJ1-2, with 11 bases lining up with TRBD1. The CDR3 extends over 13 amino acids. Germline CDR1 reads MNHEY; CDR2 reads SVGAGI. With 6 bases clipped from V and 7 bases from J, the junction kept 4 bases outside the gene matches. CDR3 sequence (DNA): TGTGCCAGCAGGGGACAGGGGGGTCGTGGCTACACCTTC. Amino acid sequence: CASRGQGGRGYTF.

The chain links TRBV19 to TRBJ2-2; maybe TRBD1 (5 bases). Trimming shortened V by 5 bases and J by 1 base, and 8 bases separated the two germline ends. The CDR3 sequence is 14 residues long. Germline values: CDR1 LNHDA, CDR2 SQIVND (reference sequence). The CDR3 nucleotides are TGTGCCAGTAGTCCCACAGGGAACACCGGGGAGCTGTTTTTT. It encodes CASSPTGNTGELFF.

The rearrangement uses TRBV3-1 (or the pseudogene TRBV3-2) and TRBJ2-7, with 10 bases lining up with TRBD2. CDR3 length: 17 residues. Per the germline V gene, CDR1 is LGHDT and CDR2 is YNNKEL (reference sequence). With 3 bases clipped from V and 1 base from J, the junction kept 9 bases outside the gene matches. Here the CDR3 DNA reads TGTGCCAGCAGCCACACAGCGGGAGGGCCGGGGTCCTACGAGCAGTACTTC. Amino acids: CASSHTAGGPGSYEQYF.

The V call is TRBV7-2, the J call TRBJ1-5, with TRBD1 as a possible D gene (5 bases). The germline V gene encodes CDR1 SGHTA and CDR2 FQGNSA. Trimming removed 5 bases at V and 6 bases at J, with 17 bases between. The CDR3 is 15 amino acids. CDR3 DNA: TGTGCCAGCAGCCCCGACAGTGGTGGGGTTCAGCCCCAGCATTTT. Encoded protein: CASSPDSGGVQPQHF.

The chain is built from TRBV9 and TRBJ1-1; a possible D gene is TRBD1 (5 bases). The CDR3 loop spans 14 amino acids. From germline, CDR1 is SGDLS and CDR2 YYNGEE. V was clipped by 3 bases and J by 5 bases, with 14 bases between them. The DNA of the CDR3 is TGTGCCAGCAGCGGAGGGATGCGGGGGACTGAAGCTTTCTTT. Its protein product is CASSGGMRGTEAFF.

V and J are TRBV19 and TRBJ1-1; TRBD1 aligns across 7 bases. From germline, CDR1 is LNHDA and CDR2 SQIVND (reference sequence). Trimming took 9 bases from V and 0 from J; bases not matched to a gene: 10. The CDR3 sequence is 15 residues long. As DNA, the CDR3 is TGTGCCAGCATGAGACAGGGCGGGATGAACACTGAAGCTTTCTTT. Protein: CASMRQGGMNTEAFF.

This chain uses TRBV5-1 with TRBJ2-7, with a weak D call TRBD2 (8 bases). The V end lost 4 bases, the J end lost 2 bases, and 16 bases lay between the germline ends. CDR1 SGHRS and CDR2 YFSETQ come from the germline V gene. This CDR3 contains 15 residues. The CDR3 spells CASSPGGTATYEQYF. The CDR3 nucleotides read TGCGCCAGCAGCCCGGGGGGGACAGCTACCTACGAGCAGTACTTC.

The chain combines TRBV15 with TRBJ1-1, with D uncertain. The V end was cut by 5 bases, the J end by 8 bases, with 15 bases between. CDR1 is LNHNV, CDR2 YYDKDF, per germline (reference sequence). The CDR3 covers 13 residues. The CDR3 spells CATSSRIHHEAFF. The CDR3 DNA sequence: TGTGCCACCAGCTCCCGTATACACCACGAAGCTTTCTTT.

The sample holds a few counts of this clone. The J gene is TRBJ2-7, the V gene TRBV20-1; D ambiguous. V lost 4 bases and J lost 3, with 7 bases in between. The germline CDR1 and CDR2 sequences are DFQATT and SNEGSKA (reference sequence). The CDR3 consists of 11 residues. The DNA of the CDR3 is TGCAGTGCTAAAGACAACTACGAGCAGTACTTC. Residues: CSAKDNYEQYF.

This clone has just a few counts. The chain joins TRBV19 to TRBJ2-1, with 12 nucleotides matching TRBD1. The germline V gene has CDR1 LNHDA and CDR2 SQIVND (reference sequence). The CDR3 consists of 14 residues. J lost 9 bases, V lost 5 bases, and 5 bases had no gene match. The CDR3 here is CASSGTGGLAEQFF. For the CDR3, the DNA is TGTGCCAGTAGTGGGACAGGGGGCTTAGCTGAGCAGTTCTTC.

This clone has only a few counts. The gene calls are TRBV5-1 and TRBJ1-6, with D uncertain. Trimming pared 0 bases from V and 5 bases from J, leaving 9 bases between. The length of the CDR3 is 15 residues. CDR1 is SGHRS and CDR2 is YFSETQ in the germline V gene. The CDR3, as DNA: TGCGCCAGCAGCTTGGTGGCGGAAGATAATTCACCCCTCCACTTT. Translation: CASSLVAEDNSPLHF.

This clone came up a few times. DNA for the CDR3: TGTGCCACCAGGGAGGGCGTTGGCTATGGCTACACCTTC. This codes for CATREGVGYGYTF. The chain recombines TRBV15 with TRBJ1-2; no clear D. Germline V gene data show CDR1 as LNHNV and CDR2 as YYDKDF (reference sequence). Trimming shortened V by 6 bases and J by 4 bases, and 12 bases separated the two germline ends. The CDR3 consists of 13 residues.

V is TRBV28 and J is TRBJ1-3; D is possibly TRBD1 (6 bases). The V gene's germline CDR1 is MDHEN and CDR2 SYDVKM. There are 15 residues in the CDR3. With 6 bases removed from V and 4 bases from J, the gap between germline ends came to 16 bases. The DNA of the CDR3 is TGTGCCAGCAGCCCCGCGGACAGACGAGGAAACACCATATATTTT. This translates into CASSPADRRGNTIYF.

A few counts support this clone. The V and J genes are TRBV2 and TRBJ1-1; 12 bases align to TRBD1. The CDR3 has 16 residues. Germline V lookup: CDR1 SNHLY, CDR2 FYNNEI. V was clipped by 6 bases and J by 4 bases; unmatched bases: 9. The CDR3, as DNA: TGTGCCAGCAGGGTGGGGGACAGGGGGCGTAGCACTGAAGCTTTCTTT. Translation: CASRVGDRGRSTEAFF.

In DNA form, the CDR3 reads TGTGCCAGCAGCCTTGTATCCGGAAACACCATATATTTT. Translation: CASSLVSGNTIYF. The genes are TRBV25-1 and TRBJ1-3; D unresolved. V was shortened by 6 bases and J by 4 bases, with 10 bases between the two germline ends. This CDR3 is 13 amino acids long. The V gene's germline CDR1 is MGHDK and CDR2 SYGVNS.

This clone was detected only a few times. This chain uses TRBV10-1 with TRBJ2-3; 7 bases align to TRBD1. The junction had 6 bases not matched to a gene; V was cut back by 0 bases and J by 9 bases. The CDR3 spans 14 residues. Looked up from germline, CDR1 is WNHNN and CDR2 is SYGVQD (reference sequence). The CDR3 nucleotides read TGCGCCAGCAGTGAGTCGACAGGGAAGGAGACGCAGTATTTT. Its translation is CASSESTGKETQYF.

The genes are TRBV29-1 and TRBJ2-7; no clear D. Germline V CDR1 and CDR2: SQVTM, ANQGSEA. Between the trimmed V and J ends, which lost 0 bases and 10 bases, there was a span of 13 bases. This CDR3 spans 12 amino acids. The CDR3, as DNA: TGCAGCGTTGAAGATCTTTCAGGTGCCCAGTACTTC. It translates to CSVEDLSGAQYF.

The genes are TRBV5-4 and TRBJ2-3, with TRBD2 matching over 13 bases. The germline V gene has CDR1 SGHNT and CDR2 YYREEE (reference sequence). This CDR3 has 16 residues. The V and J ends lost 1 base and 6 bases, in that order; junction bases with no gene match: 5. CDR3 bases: TGTGCCAGCAGCTTGCCACTAGCGGGAGGGCTCGATACGCAGTATTTT. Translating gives CASSLPLAGGLDTQYF.

The CDR3 region has the DNA TGTGCCAGCAGTTACGGGGGGACCGGTTCACCCCTCCACTTT. Its protein is CASSYGGTGSPLHF. The gene calls are TRBV6-5 and TRBJ1-6; possible D gene TRBD1, 5 bases. V was trimmed by 2 bases and J by 9 bases, leaving 11 bases between them. The CDR3 has 14 amino acids. CDR1 is MNHEY and CDR2 is SVGAGI in the germline V gene.

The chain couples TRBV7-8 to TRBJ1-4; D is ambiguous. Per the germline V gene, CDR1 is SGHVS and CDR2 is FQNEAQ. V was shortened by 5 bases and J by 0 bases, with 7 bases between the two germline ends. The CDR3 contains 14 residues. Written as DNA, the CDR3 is TGTGCCAGCAGCCACACAGCAACTAATGAAAAACTGTTTTTT. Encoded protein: CASSHTATNEKLFF.

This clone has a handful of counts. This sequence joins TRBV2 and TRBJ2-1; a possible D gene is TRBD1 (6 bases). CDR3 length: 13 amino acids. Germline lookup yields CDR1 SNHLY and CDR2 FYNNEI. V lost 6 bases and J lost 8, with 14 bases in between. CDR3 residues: CASRTPNRDEQFF. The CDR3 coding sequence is TGTGCCAGCAGGACTCCTAACAGGGATGAGCAGTTCTTC.